The rows below give T cell receptor beta chains drawn from one sample of a study of cytomegalovirus exposure and HLA in healthy donors. The table came from immunoSEQ multiplex PCR; TCRdb's copy has only in-frame clones and leaves some out. The sample comprises 130,000 or so clones, about 80% of which are singletons, and approximately 1.2% rests with the top ten. The sequenced material came from PBMCs. These receptors all stem from a man over 45 in good health and CMV-seronegative. The CDR3 runs from the conserved cysteine through the conserved F or W.

V	J	length	CDR3
TRBV5-8	TRBJ1-5	15	CASSFWGGSNQPQHF
TRBV28	TRBJ1-3	14	CASSPPSSGNTIYF
TRBV9	TRBJ2-3	16	CASKAGTSASTDTQYF
TRBV7-2	TRBJ2-1	13	CASSNAAIGEQFF
TRBV5-1	TRBJ2-2	19	CASSLSGLAGGPGTGELFF
TRBV5-1	TRBJ1-5	13	CASSLDRGEPQHF
TRBV11-2	TRBJ2-4	19	CASSFIGTSGRFDKNIQYF
TRBV19	TRBJ2-5	12	CASSGTVGTQYF
TRBV12-5	TRBJ2-7	13	CASGLSHSQEQYF
TRBV28	TRBJ2-2	15	CASSSSGQGFRELFF
TRBV7-9	TRBJ1-2	14	CASSLVGGSIGYTF
TRBV4-1	TRBJ2-1	17	CASSLTAGLAGENEQFF
TRBV6-5	TRBJ1-3	15	CASRDPGWSGNTIYF
TRBV5-1	TRBJ2-5	16	CASSLGNTGQQETQYF
TRBV5-5	TRBJ2-7	14	CASNMRLADDEQYF
TRBV7-9	TRBJ1-1	12	CASSLGLAEAFF